A selection of T cell receptor beta chains follows, all from one sample in a study of long-term antiretroviral therapy in people with HIV. Data came from immunoSEQ multiplex PCR; TCRdb stores just in-frame clones and leaves some out. The sample contains about 33,000 clones, 65% to 80% of which appear only once. The sample was unsorted PBMCs, taken 2 years after starting antiretroviral therapy. These receptors were obtained from a woman between 50 and 59 years old with HIV. Each CDR3 is given with its conserved first and last residue. D genes are given only for firm matches. The size field is filled for only some rows; it gives once, few, many or a size class.

V gene: TRBV5-1; J gene: TRBJ2-3; clone size: -; D gene: -; CDR3 DNA: TGCGCCAGCAGGGAACCCGGATTCGCCCGCACAGATACGCAGTATTTT; CDR3 protein: CASREPGFARTDTQYF
V gene: TRBV7-2; J gene: TRBJ2-5; clone size: -; D gene: TRBD2; CDR3 DNA: TGTGCCAGCAGCTCTGGACTAGCGGGGACTGAGACCCAGTACTTC; CDR3 protein: CASSSGLAGTETQYF
V gene: TRBV11-2; J gene: TRBJ2-1; clone size: -; D gene: -; CDR3 DNA: TGTGCCAGCAGCTTGGACCGAACCTACAATGAGCAGTTCTTC; CDR3 protein: CASSLDRTYNEQFF
V gene: TRBV7-7; J gene: TRBJ2-2; clone size: few; D gene: -; CDR3 DNA: TGTGCCAGCAGCGACTCGGAGAACACCGGGGAGCTGTTTTTT; CDR3 protein: CASSDSENTGELFF
V gene: TRBV9; J gene: TRBJ2-7; clone size: -; D gene: -; CDR3 DNA: TGTGCCAGCAGCGTAGGAGGTACCGGGGGACCCTACGAGCAGTACTTC; CDR3 protein: CASSVGGTGGPYEQYF
V gene: TRBV7-2; J gene: TRBJ1-6; clone size: -; D gene: -; CDR3 DNA: TGTGCCAGCAGCCTGGGACCACCCTCCTATAATTCACCCCTCCACTTT; CDR3 protein: CASSLGPPSYNSPLHF
V gene: TRBV9; J gene: TRBJ2-1; clone size: -; D gene: TRBD1; CDR3 DNA: TGTGCCAGCAGCCCCTCCTGGACAGGGTACAATGAGCAGTTCTTC; CDR3 protein: CASSPSWTGYNEQFF
V gene: TRBV19; J gene: TRBJ2-1; clone size: -; D gene: -; CDR3 DNA: TGTGCCAGTAGTCCAGGAGAGGAGCAGTTCTTC; CDR3 protein: CASSPGEEQFF
V gene: TRBV5-4; J gene: TRBJ2-7; clone size: -; D gene: TRBD1; CDR3 DNA: TGTGCCAGCAGACCCGGGGACAGGGCCTACGAGCAGTACTTC; CDR3 protein: CASRPGDRAYEQYF
V gene: TRBV6-5; J gene: TRBJ2-2; clone size: -; D gene: -; CDR3 DNA: TGTGCCAGCAGAAGAAGAGGACCAAGCACCGGGGAGCTGTTTTTT; CDR3 protein: CASRRRGPSTGELFF
V gene: TRBV9; J gene: TRBJ2-3; clone size: -; D gene: -; CDR3 DNA: TGTGCCAGCAGCGGAGGTGGGCCGACAGGTATCACAGATACGCAGTATTTT; CDR3 protein: CASSGGGPTGITDTQYF
V gene: TRBV5-1; J gene: TRBJ1-1; clone size: -; D gene: -; CDR3 DNA: TGCGCCAGCAGCCATCACCCGGGGAGGCTGAACACTGAAGCTTTCTTT; CDR3 protein: CASSHHPGRLNTEAFF
V gene: TRBV6-1; J gene: TRBJ1-6; clone size: -; D gene: -; CDR3 DNA: TGTGCCAGCAGTGAGGTCAGGGGTACTTCACCCCTCCACTTT; CDR3 protein: CASSEVRGTSPLHF
V gene: TRBV7-2; J gene: TRBJ2-4; clone size: -; D gene: -; CDR3 DNA: TGTGCCAGCAGTACGGACAGAAACATTCAGTACTTC; CDR3 protein: CASSTDRNIQYF
V gene: TRBV7-9; J gene: TRBJ1-1; clone size: -; D gene: -; CDR3 DNA: TGTGCCAGCAGCTTTGGGGCACGGGCTTTCTTT; CDR3 protein: CASSFGARAFF
V gene: TRBV5-6; J gene: TRBJ2-1; clone size: -; D gene: TRBD1; CDR3 DNA: TGTGCCAGCAGCTCGGGACAGGCCCGCTACAATGAGCAGTTCTTC; CDR3 protein: CASSSGQARYNEQFF
V gene: TRBV19; J gene: TRBJ1-3; clone size: few; D gene: -; CDR3 DNA: TGTGCCAGTAGGAACACAGGGATCGGTGGAAACACCATATATTTT; CDR3 protein: CASRNTGIGGNTIYF
V gene: TRBV30; J gene: TRBJ1-6; clone size: few; D gene: TRBD1; CDR3 DNA: TGTGCCTGGAGTTCGGGACAGGGGTATTCACCCCTCCACTTT; CDR3 protein: CAWSSGQGYSPLHF
V gene: TRBV18; J gene: TRBJ1-1; clone size: -; D gene: -; CDR3 DNA: TGTGCCAGCTCACCTGGGGAGGGGTTTGAAGCTTTCTTT; CDR3 protein: CASSPGEGFEAFF
V gene: TRBV6-1; J gene: TRBJ1-1; clone size: -; D gene: -; CDR3 DNA: TGTGCCAGCACTACGCATGGAGTGAACACTGAAGCTTTCTTT; CDR3 protein: CASTTHGVNTEAFF
V gene: TRBV21-1; J gene: TRBJ2-5; clone size: once; D gene: -; CDR3 DNA: TGTGCCAGCAGCTCGTGGACTCCTGGGGAGACCCAGTACTTC; CDR3 protein: CASSSWTPGETQYF
V gene: TRBV7-2; J gene: TRBJ2-1; clone size: -; D gene: TRBD2; CDR3 DNA: TGTGCCAGCAGCCCCCTGAGGGCTAGCGGTGATGAGCAGTTCTTC; CDR3 protein: CASSPLRASGDEQFF
V gene: TRBV7-3; J gene: TRBJ2-4; clone size: -; D gene: -; CDR3 DNA: TGTGCCAGCAGCTTGGGGGGAAGGAGTGGAAACATTCAGTACTTC; CDR3 protein: CASSLGGRSGNIQYF
V gene: TRBV5-1; J gene: TRBJ1-1; clone size: -; D gene: TRBD1; CDR3 DNA: TGCGCCAGCAGCAACAGGGGCGGTGTCGCAACGAACACTGAAGCTTTCTTT; CDR3 protein: CASSNRGGVATNTEAFF
V gene: TRBV9; J gene: TRBJ1-5; clone size: -; D gene: TRBD1; CDR3 DNA: TGTGCCAGCAGCAAAGGACAGGGGGCGAGGGAGCCCCAGCATTTT; CDR3 protein: CASSKGQGAREPQHF
V gene: TRBV29-1; J gene: TRBJ2-1; clone size: -; D gene: -; CDR3 DNA: TGCAGCGTTGATGCTTCCAGCCCAGAATACTACAATGAGCAGTTCTTC; CDR3 protein: CSVDASSPEYYNEQFF
V gene: TRBV9; J gene: TRBJ1-1; clone size: -; D gene: TRBD1; CDR3 DNA: TGTGCCAGCAGCCCCCGACAGGGGATAGACACTGAAGCTTTCTTT; CDR3 protein: CASSPRQGIDTEAFF
V gene: TRBV9; J gene: TRBJ2-5; clone size: -; D gene: -; CDR3 DNA: TGTGCCAGCAGCGGGACAGTCCAAGAGACCCAGTACTTC; CDR3 protein: CASSGTVQETQYF
V gene: TRBV7-9; J gene: TRBJ1-6; clone size: -; D gene: TRBD1; CDR3 DNA: TGTGCCAGCAGCTCCCGGACAGGGGCAATGGATTCACCCCTCCACTTT; CDR3 protein: CASSSRTGAMDSPLHF
V gene: TRBV5-1; J gene: TRBJ2-3; clone size: once; D gene: TRBD1; CDR3 DNA: TGCGCCAGCAGCTTGGGCCTCCTGGGACAGGTCACAGATACGCAGTATTTT; CDR3 protein: CASSLGLLGQVTDTQYF
V gene: TRBV18; J gene: TRBJ2-5; clone size: once; D gene: TRBD1; CDR3 DNA: TGTGCCAGCTCACTACAACAGGGGGCGGGTGAGACCCAGTACTTC; CDR3 protein: CASSLQQGAGETQYF
V gene: TRBV12-5; J gene: TRBJ1-2; clone size: -; D gene: TRBD1; CDR3 DNA: TGTGCTAGTGGTTGGGGGGACAGGGAGCATGGCTACACCTTC; CDR3 protein: CASGWGDREHGYTF
V gene: TRBV2; J gene: TRBJ2-2; clone size: -; D gene: TRBD1; CDR3 DNA: TGTGCCAGCAGCAAGGACAGGGGAGGCACCGGGGAGCTGTTTTTT; CDR3 protein: CASSKDRGGTGELFF
V gene: TRBV9; J gene: TRBJ2-2; clone size: few; D gene: -; CDR3 DNA: TGTGCCAGCAGCGAGCGGATGGAGGAGCTGTTTTTT; CDR3 protein: CASSERMEELFF
V gene: TRBV19; J gene: TRBJ1-5; clone size: -; D gene: TRBD1; CDR3 DNA: TGTGCCAGTAGTGGGACAGAGACCCATCAGCCCCAGCATTTT; CDR3 protein: CASSGTETHQPQHF
V gene: TRBV18; J gene: TRBJ2-5; clone size: -; D gene: TRBD2; CDR3 DNA: TGTGCCAGCCAGGGACTAGCGGGGATAGGAGAGACCCAGTACTTC; CDR3 protein: CASQGLAGIGETQYF
V gene: TRBV6-1; J gene: TRBJ1-2; clone size: -; D gene: -; CDR3 DNA: TGTGCCAGCAGGGGTCCCAACTATGGCTACACCTTC; CDR3 protein: CASRGPNYGYTF
V gene: TRBV7-2; J gene: TRBJ1-3; clone size: once; D gene: -; CDR3 DNA: TGTGCCAGCAGCGCCTGGAGGTCTGGAAACACCATATATTTT; CDR3 protein: CASSAWRSGNTIYF
V gene: TRBV2; J gene: TRBJ1-6; clone size: few; D gene: -; CDR3 DNA: TGTGCCAGCAGTCCTTCGCAGACTACCTATAATTCACCCCTCCACTTT; CDR3 protein: CASSPSQTTYNSPLHF
V gene: TRBV5-1; J gene: TRBJ2-2; clone size: -; D gene: TRBD2; CDR3 DNA: TGCGCCAGCAGCTTGGCAGCGGGGGGGCGAGCCGGGGAGCTGTTTTTT; CDR3 protein: CASSLAAGGRAGELFF
V gene: TRBV5-6; J gene: TRBJ2-5; clone size: -; D gene: -; CDR3 DNA: TGTGCCAGCAGCTTCGACGGGGGGCGCGGTACCCAGTACTTC; CDR3 protein: CASSFDGGRGTQYF
V gene: TRBV18; J gene: TRBJ2-5; clone size: -; D gene: TRBD1; CDR3 DNA: TGTGCCAGCTCACTCGGGACAGGGTCACAAGAGACCCAGTACTTC; CDR3 protein: CASSLGTGSQETQYF
V gene: TRBV5-1; J gene: TRBJ1-4; clone size: -; D gene: TRBD1; CDR3 DNA: TGCGCCAGCAGCCGGGGACAGATTAATGAAAAACTGTTTTTT; CDR3 protein: CASSRGQINEKLFF
V gene: TRBV25-1; J gene: TRBJ1-1; clone size: -; D gene: -; CDR3 DNA: TGTGCCAGCAGTGTCACAGGCTTGGGGACTGAAGCTTTCTTT; CDR3 protein: CASSVTGLGTEAFF
V gene: TRBV2; J gene: TRBJ1-1; clone size: once; D gene: -; CDR3 DNA: TGTGCCAGTACTGAGGTGAGGGCTAGAAACACTGAAGCTTTCTTT; CDR3 protein: CASTEVRARNTEAFF
V gene: TRBV7-9; J gene: TRBJ2-1; clone size: -; D gene: TRBD1; CDR3 DNA: TGTGCCAGCAGCTTAGGGGTGGGACAGGGGCCCCACAATGAGCAGTTCTTC; CDR3 protein: CASSLGVGQGPHNEQFF
V gene: TRBV6-1; J gene: TRBJ2-5; clone size: -; D gene: -; CDR3 DNA: TGTGCCAGCACCCGTGGGAGTAGTATACAAGAGACCCAGTACTTC; CDR3 protein: CASTRGSSIQETQYF
V gene: TRBV7-9; J gene: TRBJ1-6; clone size: few; D gene: TRBD1; CDR3 DNA: TGTGCCAGCAGCCAGGGGGCCGGATTTTATAATTCACCCCTCCACTTT; CDR3 protein: CASSQGAGFYNSPLHF
V gene: TRBV6-1; J gene: TRBJ1-6; clone size: -; D gene: -; CDR3 DNA: TGTGCCAGCAGCGCGAGGGAAGATCAGTCACCCCTCCACTTT; CDR3 protein: CASSAREDQSPLHF
V gene: TRBV5-6; J gene: TRBJ2-7; clone size: -; D gene: -; CDR3 DNA: TGTGCCAGCAGCTTGGGGGTTGGGTACGAGCAGTACTTC; CDR3 protein: CASSLGVGYEQYF
V gene: TRBV2; J gene: TRBJ1-6; clone size: -; D gene: -; CDR3 DNA: TGTGCCAGCAGTCGGGACTTAAGCTCCTATAATTCACCCCTCCACTTT; CDR3 protein: CASSRDLSSYNSPLHF
V gene: TRBV6-6; J gene: TRBJ2-4; clone size: -; D gene: TRBD2; CDR3 DNA: TGTGCCAGCAGTTACACGGGGGGGACCAAAAACATTCAGTACTTC; CDR3 protein: CASSYTGGTKNIQYF
V gene: TRBV2; J gene: TRBJ1-2; clone size: -; D gene: TRBD1; CDR3 DNA: TGTGCCAGCAGTGGACAGGGCTATGGCTACACCTTC; CDR3 protein: CASSGQGYGYTF
V gene: TRBV28; J gene: TRBJ2-5; clone size: -; D gene: -; CDR3 DNA: TGTGCCAGCATCCCGGGGGGCCGTAGGGAGACCCAGTACTTC; CDR3 protein: CASIPGGRRETQYF
V gene: TRBV29-1; J gene: TRBJ2-1; clone size: -; D gene: TRBD2; CDR3 DNA: TGCAGCGTTGACCTCGGGGGGGCCAGGTCCTACAATGAGCAGTTCTTC; CDR3 protein: CSVDLGGARSYNEQFF
V gene: TRBV28; J gene: TRBJ2-2; clone size: -; D gene: TRBD1; CDR3 DNA: TGTGCCAGCAGTCCGTGGGGAGTAATAGGGACAGAGCTTTATGGCGGGGAGCTGTTTTTT; CDR3 protein: CASSPWGVIGTELYGGELFF
V gene: TRBV27; J gene: TRBJ2-1; clone size: -; D gene: -; CDR3 DNA: TGTGCCAGCAGTTTGGACAATTACAATGAGCAGTTCTTC; CDR3 protein: CASSLDNYNEQFF
V gene: TRBV9; J gene: TRBJ1-1; clone size: -; D gene: -; CDR3 DNA: TGTGCCAGCAGCGTAGACAGATCTACTGAAGCTTTCTTT; CDR3 protein: CASSVDRSTEAFF
V gene: TRBV19; J gene: TRBJ2-5; clone size: -; D gene: -; CDR3 DNA: TGTGCCAGTAGTTTCGGACTGCAAGAGACCCAGTACTTC; CDR3 protein: CASSFGLQETQYF